This passage covers 32 T cell receptor beta chains from one sample sequenced in a study of cytomegalovirus exposure and HLA in healthy donors (dated by TCRdb to the late 2010s). The library was obtained by the immunoSEQ multiplex PCR assay. For the multiplex PCR, a mixture combining 60 forward primers for TCR Vbeta segments and 13 reverse primers for TCR Jbeta segments was used. Drawn from immuneACCESS, this table holds only the in-frame rearrangements with V and J called that TCRdb kept. Clones are partly lost; checked studies trace under half to an unresolved V gene and leave the rest unexplained. The sample table holds 150,000 to 200,000 clones, of which around 74% were seen once. The biggest ten clones account for around 2.6% of the sample. Source material: PBMCs. These receptors were collected from a female donor in good health and CMV-seronegative.

This clone showed up just once. This chain uses TRBV11-2 with TRBJ2-1, with TRBD1 matching 7 bases. V lost 1 base and J lost 7; bases outside the gene matches: 10. Germline V lookup: CDR1 SGHAT, CDR2 FQNNGV. This CDR3 is built from 16 residues. The CDR3 nucleotides read TGTGCCAGCAGCTTAGGGATGGGACAGTGGGAAAATGAGCAGTTCTTC. Translation: CASSLGMGQWENEQFF.

J is TRBJ1-1 and V is TRBV28, with D perhaps TRBD1 (5 bases). Between the trimmed V and J ends, which lost 5 bases and 0 bases, there was a span of 10 bases. From germline, CDR1 is MDHEN and CDR2 SYDVKM. The CDR3 is 14 amino acids. The CDR3 reads CASSQTDMNTEAFF. CDR3 nucleotides: TGTGCCAGCAGTCAGACAGATATGAACACTGAAGCTTTCTTT.

This chain links TRBV5-5 with TRBJ2-7, with 7 positions matching TRBD1. The CDR3 spans 13 residues. J gave up 1 base and V 7 bases, and 5 bases lay outside the gene matches. The V gene's germline CDR1 is SGHKS and CDR2 YYEKEE (reference sequence). This CDR3 reads CASAPGQSYEQYF. The DNA of the CDR3 is TGTGCCAGCGCCCCGGGACAGTCCTACGAGCAGTACTTC.

The J gene is TRBJ1-3, the V gene TRBV7-9, with D uncertain. CDR3 length: 14 residues. Germline CDR1 SEHNR, CDR2 FQNEAQ (reference sequence). Deletions cut 1 base from V and 2 bases from J, with 6 bases between. Here the CDR3 DNA reads TGTGCCAGCAGCTTAGTCGAGGCTGGAAACACCATATATTTT. Translating it yields CASSLVEAGNTIYF.

This sequence joins TRBV10-3 and TRBJ2-7; a possible D gene is TRBD1 (5 bases). This CDR3 has 17 amino acids. V dropped 1 base and J dropped 2 bases, with 18 bases sitting between them. Germline assignment: CDR1 ENHRY and CDR2 SYGVKD. Written as DNA, the CDR3 is TGTGCCATCAGTGAGTTACAAGACAGCTCTTCCCCCTACGAGCAGTACTTC. Translation gives CAISELQDSSSPYEQYF.

The chain is built from TRBV9 and TRBJ2-7; a weak D match, TRBD1 (5 bases). V gave up 0 bases and J gave up 3 bases, with 7 bases separating them. Looked up from germline, CDR1 is SGDLS and CDR2 is YYNGEE. The CDR3 covers 13 residues. The chain's CDR3 is CASSVGQHYEQYF. The CDR3 coding sequence is TGTGCCAGCAGCGTAGGACAGCACTACGAGCAGTACTTC.

The V gene is TRBV2, the J gene TRBJ2-5; 9 positions match TRBD1. J lost 1 base, V lost 7 bases, and 7 bases had no gene match. The CDR3 runs to 15 residues. The germline CDR1 and CDR2 sequences are SNHLY and FYNNEI. The CDR3 protein is CASTMKTGGQETQYF. The CDR3 DNA sequence: TGTGCCAGCACCATGAAGACAGGGGGCCAAGAGACCCAGTACTTC.

This chain connects TRBV30 to TRBJ2-1; D call uncertain. V lost 3 bases to trimming and J lost 6 bases, with 3 bases between them. Germline CDR1 GTSNPN, CDR2 SVGIG (reference sequence). The CDR3 has 10 residues. The CDR3 spells CAWRRNEQFF. The DNA for the CDR3 is TGTGCCTGGAGGCGCAATGAGCAGTTCTTC.

The chain carries TRBV27 and TRBJ2-5; D perhaps matches TRBD2 (5 bases). V was cut by 7 bases and J by 13 bases, with 22 bases left in between. Germline V gene sequence: CDR1 MNHEY, CDR2 SMNVEV (reference sequence). CDR3 length equals 13 residues. As DNA, the CDR3 is TGTGCCAGCAAGCCGGGGAACGGCGCATTTCTGTACTTC. Translating gives CASKPGNGAFLYF.

This rearrangement joins TRBV6-5 to TRBJ1-6; weak D call: TRBD1 (5 bases). The V end was cut by 0 bases, the J end by 6 bases, with 12 bases between. Germline V gives CDR1 MNHEY, CDR2 SVGAGI. The CDR3 has 16 residues. CDR3 DNA: TGTGCCAGCAGTTACTCGGCAGGGACTGGTAATTCACCCCTCCACTTT. Protein sequence: CASSYSAGTGNSPLHF.

This rearrangement joins TRBV7-9 to TRBJ2-4; 15 bases are shared with TRBD2. The CDR3 spans 17 residues. V dropped 3 bases and J dropped 3; count of bases not matched to a gene: 3. Germline CDR1 reads SEHNR; CDR2 reads FQNEAQ (reference sequence). CDR3 nucleotides: TGTGCCAGCAGCTTCGGGACTAGCGGGGGGAACAAAAACATTCAGTACTTC. Residues: CASSFGTSGGNKNIQYF.

This sequence joins TRBV11-2 and TRBJ2-2, with TRBD2 as a possible D gene (6 bases). In germline, CDR1 is SGHAT, CDR2 FQNNGV. This CDR3 is built from 16 residues. Trimming took off 4 bases at V and 4 bases at J, with 16 bases between the two ends. CDR3 sequence: CASSYPAGGRTGELFF. The DNA of the CDR3 is TGTGCCAGCAGCTACCCCGCCGGAGGGCGCACCGGGGAGCTGTTTTTT.

The V and J genes are TRBV7-9 and TRBJ2-1, with 7 nucleotides matching TRBD2. Unmatched junction bases numbered 4, after V lost 1 base and J lost 10 bases. Per germline, CDR1 SEHNR and CDR2 FQNEAQ (reference sequence). The CDR3 spans 13 residues. CDR3 nucleotides: TGTGCCAGCAGCTTAGGAGACGGGAGGGAGCAGTTCTTC. Its protein is CASSLGDGREQFF.

V is TRBV7-2 and J is TRBJ2-1, with TRBD2 matching over 13 bases. After removal of 5 bases from V and 7 bases from J, the junction contained 8 bases not matched to a gene. This CDR3 contains 16 residues. CDR1 is SGHTA and CDR2 is FQGNSA in the germline V gene. The CDR3 loop reads CASSGRLAGGLNEQFF. The CDR3 bases are TGTGCCAGCAGCGGTCGACTAGCGGGGGGCTTGAATGAGCAGTTCTTC.

This clone has more than one count but fewer than ten. The chain joins TRBV15 to TRBJ2-3, with D possibly being TRBD1 (5 bases). CDR1 and CDR2 (germline): LNHNV, YYDKDF (reference sequence). V lost 2 bases and J lost 0, with 9 bases in between. The CDR3 loop spans 15 amino acids. For the CDR3, the DNA is TGTGCCACCAGCAGACCCCGACAGAGCACAGATACGCAGTATTTT. Its protein product is CATSRPRQSTDTQYF.

The rearrangement joins TRBV6-6 to TRBJ2-2; D gene unclear. Trimming stripped 8 bases from V and 6 bases from J, with 10 bases between. The germline V gene encodes CDR1 MNHNY and CDR2 SVGAGI (reference sequence). CDR3 length equals 12 residues. The CDR3 coding sequence is TGTGCCAGCTTTACGGTTTCCGGGGAGCTGTTTTTT. Translated: CASFTVSGELFF.

This rearrangement joins TRBV7-9 to TRBJ2-3; 8 bases map to TRBD1. Germline CDR1 is SEHNR and CDR2 is FQNEAQ (reference sequence). V lost 3 bases, J lost 6 bases, and 2 bases stayed unmatched. The CDR3 is 13 amino acids. CDR3 protein: CASSLTGVDTQYF. CDR3 in DNA: TGTGCCAGCAGCTTGACAGGGGTGGATACGCAGTATTTT.

Regarding this clone: The sample holds other DNA sequences that translate to the same CDR3. The gene calls are TRBV6-1 and TRBJ2-3; the match to TRBD2 covers 11 bases. Losses at the gene ends were 2 bases for V and 8 bases for J; bases not matched to a gene: 6. Germline values: CDR1 MNHNS, CDR2 SASEGT. This CDR3 has 15 amino acids. The CDR3 protein is CASSELSSGRSTQYF. CDR3 bases: TGTGCCAGCAGTGAATTATCTAGCGGGAGGTCTACGCAGTATTTT.

The chain joins TRBV29-1 to TRBJ2-3; TRBD2 matches at 8 bases. J lost 0 bases, V lost 3 bases, and 5 bases had no gene match. This CDR3 contains 15 residues. Germline V lookup: CDR1 SQVTM, CDR2 ANQGSEA. The CDR3 reads CSVEGGRLSTDTQYF. In DNA, the CDR3 is TGCAGCGTTGAGGGCGGGAGGTTGAGCACAGATACGCAGTATTTT.

The rearrangement uses TRBV7-9 and TRBJ2-1; D may be TRBD2 (5 bases). Between the trimmed V and J ends, which lost 5 bases and 10 bases, there was a span of 9 bases. CDR1 and CDR2 (germline): SEHNR, FQNEAQ (reference sequence). The CDR3 spans 11 residues. CDR3 nucleotides: TGTGCCAGCAGCCCGGGATTCGAGCAGTTCTTC. The encoded protein is CASSPGFEQFF.

V is TRBV14 and J is TRBJ2-7; no reliable D call. The germline gives CDR1 SGHDN, CDR2 FVKESK. The CDR3 is 14 residues long. The germline V and J ends were trimmed by 2 bases and 0 bases, with 8 bases remaining between them. The CDR3 DNA follows: TGTGCCAGCAGCCAATTATACTTCTCCTACGAGCAGTACTTC. Its translation is CASSQLYFSYEQYF. Complete variable domain (other parts from reference TRBV14 and TRBJ2-7): EAGVTQFPSHSVIEKGQTVTLRCDPISGHDNLYWYRRVMGKEIKFLLHFVKESKQDESGMPNNRFLAERTGGTYSTLKVQPAELEDSGVYFCASSQLYFSYEQYFGPGTRLTVT.

The V gene is TRBV7-2, the J gene TRBJ1-2; D is possibly TRBD1 (6 bases). V lost 1 base to trimming and J lost 7 bases, with 13 bases between them. The CDR3 is 14 residues long. The germline V gene encodes CDR1 SGHTA and CDR2 FQGNSA. The CDR3, as DNA: TGTGCCAGCAGCTTAGAGGGGGGGCTGGGTGGCTACACCTTC. It is translated as CASSLEGGLGGYTF.

This clone was counted a few times. The J gene is TRBJ1-2, the V gene TRBV6-5, with D unresolved. CDR1 is MNHEY, CDR2 SVGAGI, per germline. V was shortened by 3 bases and J by 8 bases, with 16 bases between the two germline ends. This CDR3 is built from 14 residues. CDR3: CASSYRRGTGGYTF. The CDR3 nucleotides are TGTGCCAGCAGTTATAGACGGGGAACGGGGGGCTACACCTTC.

The rearrangement joins TRBV7-6 to TRBJ2-1; 9 bases fit TRBD2. With 5 bases clipped from V and 6 bases from J, the junction kept 5 bases outside the gene matches. This CDR3 region has 14 residues. Per the germline V gene, CDR1 is SGHVS and CDR2 is FNYEAQ. The CDR3 reads CASSLARGGNEQFF. The CDR3, as DNA: TGTGCCAGCAGCCTTGCGCGGGGGGGCAATGAGCAGTTCTTC. Filled out from reference TRBV7-6 and TRBJ2-1, the complete variable domain reads GAGVSQSPRYKVTKRGQDVALRCDPISGHVSLYWYRQALGQGPEFLTYFNYEAQQDKSGLPNDRFSAERPEGSISTLTIQRTEQRDSAMYRCASSLARGGNEQFFGPGTRLTVL.

The gene calls are TRBV30 and TRBJ2-1, with D unclear. Germline V gene data show CDR1 as GTSNPN and CDR2 as SVGIG (reference sequence). The CDR3 runs 11 residues. V lost 4 bases and J 7 bases, leaving 8 bases between the germline ends. CDR3: CAWTGLNEQFF. CDR3 DNA sequence: TGTGCCTGGACAGGTCTAAATGAGCAGTTCTTC.

This sequence joins TRBV4-1 and TRBJ2-1, with D possibly being TRBD2 (7 bases). CDR1 and CDR2 from the germline V gene are MGHRA and YSYEKL. The CDR3 length is 17 residues. V lost 0 bases and J lost 6, with 18 bases in between. The CDR3 loop reads CASSQDEGGGPGNEQFF. The CDR3 bases are TGCGCCAGCAGCCAAGATGAGGGCGGGGGCCCCGGCAATGAGCAGTTCTTC.

The chain uses TRBV15 and TRBJ2-7; 12 bases match TRBD2. Germline V gives CDR1 LNHNV, CDR2 YYDKDF (reference sequence). Trimming at V came to 5 bases and at J to 2 bases, leaving 10 bases not matched to a gene. This CDR3 comprises 17 residues. The CDR3 DNA sequence: TGTGCCACCAGCCCACTAGCGGGAGGCCCCCTTACCTACGAGCAGTACTTC. Translating gives CATSPLAGGPLTYEQYF.

The chain couples TRBV30 to TRBJ1-1, with D hard to call. Trimming left V 3 bases short and J 0 bases short, with 11 bases between. This CDR3 spans 14 amino acids. Germline CDR1 reads GTSNPN; CDR2 reads SVGIG (reference sequence). Here the CDR3 reads CAWSPPQVNTEAFF. In DNA, the CDR3 is TGTGCCTGGAGCCCCCCGCAGGTGAACACTGAAGCTTTCTTT.

The CDR3 bases are TGTGCCAGCAGCTGGGGACTAGCGGGGGCCTACGAGCAGTACTTC. This codes for CASSWGLAGAYEQYF. The genes are TRBV13 and TRBJ2-5; 14 bases fit TRBD2. The tail of the sequence fits TRBJ2-7 better, so the J call may be wrong. The CDR3 extends over 15 amino acids. Per germline, CDR1 PRHDT and CDR2 FYEKMQ (reference sequence).

This chain joins TRBV2 and TRBJ2-1, with TRBD2 matching 8 bases. This CDR3 is 14 amino acids long. The trim removed 8 bases at V and 1 base at J, leaving 4 bases unmatched. The germline gives CDR1 SNHLY, CDR2 FYNNEI. The CDR3 sequence is CASGLAGSYNEQFF. CDR3 nucleotides: TGTGCCAGCGGCCTAGCGGGTTCCTACAATGAGCAGTTCTTC.

This clone was detected once. J is TRBJ2-5 and V is TRBV15; TRBD1 agrees at 11 bases. Trimming cost V 5 bases and J 5 bases; bases outside gene matches: 7. Germline CDR1 and CDR2: LNHNV and YYDKDF (reference sequence). CDR3 length: 15 residues. The CDR3 DNA reads TGTGCCACCAGCGGAGGGGACAGGGGGAAGGAGACCCAGTACTTC. Encoded protein: CATSGGDRGKETQYF.

This sequence joins TRBV19 and TRBJ2-7, with 7 positions matching TRBD1. After removal of 3 bases from V and 1 base from J, the junction contained 0 bases not matched to a gene. Germline CDR1 LNHDA, CDR2 SQIVND (reference sequence). The CDR3 is 13 residues long. CDR3 sequence: CASSMDRSYEQYF. For the CDR3, the DNA is TGTGCCAGTAGTATGGACAGGTCCTACGAGCAGTACTTC. The variable domain in full, with the rest retrieved from reference TRBV19 and TRBJ2-7, is DGGITQSPKYLFRKEGQNVTLSCEQNLNHDAMYWYRQDPGQGLRLIYYSQIVNDFQKGDIAEGYSVSREKKESFPLTVTSAQKNPTAFYLCASSMDRSYEQYFGPGTRLTVT.